This T cell receptor (beta chain) was captured in a study of blood T cell repertoires in COVID-19. Authors' analysis steps: For nucleated cells, counts were estimated from reference gene primer amplification. Here immunoSEQ multiplex PCR was the method, and the copy in TCRdb shows in-frame clones only, minus some. V, J and clone size are taken as reported in that table, and D and trimming were inferred from the DNA itself. The table includes about 140,000 clones, roughly 79% detected once. The germline CDR1 and CDR2 sequences are SGHVS and FQNEAQ. The CDR3 is 18 amino acids. V was cut by 6 bases and J by 9 bases, with 30 bases left in between.

The clonotype was recovered from a human donor in a cohort sampled during active COVID-19. The sequencing input was peripheral blood. The J gene is TRBJ2-1, the V gene TRBV7-8; a weak D match, TRBD2 (7 bases). The CDR3 region is CASRVRRGLSEGRGEQFF. For the CDR3, the DNA is TGTGCCAGCAGGGTCCGGCGGGGGCTCTCGGAGGGCCGCGGTGAGCAGTTCTTC.